A single sample gave rise to the 30 T cell receptor beta chains below, sequenced in a study of CXCR3-negative and CXCR3-positive naive CD8 T cells. General observations from the study: Relative to CXCR3-negative naive cells, CXCR3-positive naive cells had more hydrophobic TRB CDR3s.

The method, 5' RACE with UMI labels, was used to prepare the TRB cDNA libraries. TCRdb re-called the 5' RACE reads and gives one entry per CDR3 protein, without DNA. Its table records tens of thousands of distinct CDR3 sequences. These receptors lack a known antigen. The sequenced sample was naive CXCR3+ CD8+ T cells from blood. Stated subset: CD45RO-CCR7+CD27+CD95- naive CD8+ T cells expressing CXCR3 (TNR3+). The receptors derive from a human donor in good health. Some clones in this sample may be carry-over from other donors' samples.

J is TRBJ2-7 and V is TRBV20-1; there is no DNA to check the TCRdb D call of TRBD2. From germline, CDR1 is DFQATT and CDR2 SNEGSKA (reference sequence). The CDR3 spans 14 residues. The CDR3 loop is CSASAGREVYEQYF.

The gene calls are TRBV29-1 and TRBJ2-1; TCRdb picks TRBD2, but there is no DNA to check that call. Germline CDR1 and CDR2: SQVTM and ANQGSEA. The CDR3 contains 15 residues. Here the CDR3 reads CSVDRRPTGLAGVFF.

This chain uses TRBV12-5 with TRBJ1-1. The CDR3 is 11 residues long. The germline CDR1 and CDR2 sequences are LGHNT and FRNRAP. This CDR3 is CASGTATEAFF.

The V and J genes are TRBV20-1 and TRBJ2-7; TCRdb indicates TRBD2, and absent DNA this call remains unverified. The V gene's germline CDR1 is DFQATT and CDR2 SNEGSKA (reference sequence). This CDR3 contains 13 residues. This CDR3 is CSALAGELYEQYF.

The chain links TRBV4-2 to TRBJ2-3; TCRdb calls TRBD1, which cannot be checked without DNA. Germline V gives CDR1 LGHNA, CDR2 YNFKEQ. CDR3 length equals 15 residues. CDR3 residues: CASTQGVGDRDTQYF.

The V call is TRBV5-1, the J call TRBJ2-5; without DNA, the TCRdb call of TRBD1 cannot be checked. Germline CDR1 and CDR2: SGHRS and YFSETQ. This CDR3 has 13 amino acids. CDR3: CASSSNRGETQYF. Full variable domain (remainder filled in from reference TRBV5-1 and TRBJ2-5): KAGVTQTPRYLIKTRGQQVTLSCSPISGHRSVSWYQQTPGQGLQFLFEYFSETQRNKGNFPGRFSGRQFSNSRSEMNVSTLELGDSALYLCASSSNRGETQYFGPGTRLLVL.

The chain recombines TRBV20-1 with TRBJ1-2. The CDR3 loop spans 17 amino acids. Germline V gives CDR1 DFQATT, CDR2 SNEGSKA (reference sequence). The CDR3 here is CSARGVRPKEHNYGYTF.

The genes are TRBV2 and TRBJ1-6; TCRdb selects TRBD1, and the lack of DNA leaves this call unchecked. The CDR3 totals 16 residues. CDR1 and CDR2 from the germline V gene are SNHLY and FYNNEI. The CDR3 sequence: CASYPGFGETRSPLHF.

This sequence joins TRBV7-6 and TRBJ1-1. In germline, CDR1 is SGHVS, CDR2 FNYEAQ. The length of the CDR3 is 14 residues. The chain's CDR3 is CASSLESRRTEAFF.

This chain uses TRBV14 with TRBJ2-1. This CDR3 region has 16 residues. The germline gives CDR1 SGHDN, CDR2 FVKESK. CDR3 amino acids: CASSQVSGSTYNEQFF.

The chain joins TRBV15 to TRBJ2-7; without DNA, the TCRdb call of TRBD1 cannot be checked. CDR3 length: 13 residues. Germline CDR1 and CDR2: LNHNV and YYDKDF (reference sequence). The CDR3 region is CATREGQSYEQYF.

The chain carries TRBV7-9 and TRBJ2-7. This CDR3 has 12 amino acids. Germline lookup yields CDR1 SEHNR and CDR2 FQNEAQ (reference sequence). The CDR3 reads CASSPAWYEQYF.

The CDR3 reads CASTAPAYNEQFF. The chain couples TRBV28 to TRBJ2-1; there is no DNA to check the TCRdb D call of TRBD1. Looked up from germline, CDR1 is MDHEN and CDR2 is SYDVKM. The CDR3 covers 13 residues.

The CDR3 region is CAIRPAGTSYEQYF. V gene TRBV10-3 combines with J gene TRBJ2-7; the D call of TRBD1 rests on TCRdb alone, since no DNA is present to check it. The CDR3 totals 14 residues. Germline V gene sequence: CDR1 ENHRY, CDR2 SYGVKD.

The chain couples TRBV19 to TRBJ2-6. The germline V gene encodes CDR1 LNHDA and CDR2 SQIVND (reference sequence). The CDR3 contains 16 residues. The CDR3 loop is CASCEPAFSGANVLTF.

This chain uses TRBV7-9 with TRBJ2-7; as DNA is missing, the TRBD1 call by TCRdb cannot be tested. The CDR3 contains 14 residues. The germline V gene has CDR1 SEHNR and CDR2 FQNEAQ (reference sequence). The CDR3 sequence: CASSPRDGSYEQYF. The full variable domain, rest sourced from reference TRBV7-9 and TRBJ2-7, is DTGVSQNPRHKITKRGQNVTFRCDPISEHNRLYWYRQTLGQGPEFLTYFQNEAQLEKSRLLSDRFSAERPKGSFSTLEIQRTEQGDSAMYLCASSPRDGSYEQYFGPGTRLTVT.

The rearrangement links TRBV4-3 to TRBJ2-1; TCRdb reports TRBD2, a call that lacks DNA to check it against. This CDR3 region has 14 residues. Germline assignment: CDR1 LGHNA and CDR2 YSLEER. CDR3 sequence reads: CASSQVAGPNEQFF.

The chain has TRBV23-1 and TRBJ1-5; the D call from TCRdb, TRBD1, cannot be confirmed without DNA. TRBV23-1 falls under the ORF class, with uncertain function. This CDR3 has 15 residues. The CDR3 is CAPPGNREGDQPQHF.

V gene TRBV20-1 combines with J gene TRBJ1-5; TCRdb names TRBD1, which stays unverified in the absence of DNA. The CDR3 consists of 13 residues. Per germline, CDR1 DFQATT and CDR2 SNEGSKA (reference sequence). The CDR3 loop reads CSARDEGDQPQHF.

The chain employs TRBV28 and TRBJ1-2; TCRdb proposes TRBD1, but this gene call is untestable without DNA. CDR1 is MDHEN, CDR2 SYDVKM, per germline. The CDR3 loop spans 17 amino acids. CDR3 in amino acids: CASSSQTNRGLNYGYTF.

The chain carries TRBV29-1 and TRBJ2-2; TCRdb proposes TRBD1, but this gene call is untestable without DNA. The germline gives CDR1 SQVTM, CDR2 ANQGSEA. CDR3 size: 13 residues. CDR3 sequence: CSVRDQNTGELFF.

This chain connects TRBV6-2 or TRBV6-3 to TRBJ2-2. The germline V gene has CDR1 MNHEY and CDR2 SVGEGT. This CDR3 has 14 residues. CDR3 amino acids: CASSYLSDTGELFF.

V and J are TRBV18 and TRBJ2-1. The CDR3 length is 13 residues. Germline CDR1 and CDR2: KGHSH and LQKENI. The CDR3 here is CASSETSYNEQFF.

This sequence joins TRBV12-3 or TRBV12-4 and TRBJ1-1; the TCRdb call, TRBD1, lacks DNA for checking. The CDR3 length is 13 residues. This chain's CDR3 is CASSRDREFEAFF.

This chain uses TRBV2 with TRBJ2-5; the D call from TCRdb, TRBD2, cannot be confirmed without DNA. The CDR3 contains 14 residues. Germline V gives CDR1 SNHLY, CDR2 FYNNEI. Here the CDR3 reads CASSEAGVAETQYF. The entire variable domain, with the rest obtained from reference TRBV2 and TRBJ2-5, is as follows: EPEVTQTPSHQVTQMGQEVILRCVPISNHLYFYWYRQILGQKVEFLVSFYNNEISEKSEIFDDQFSVERPDGSNFTLKIRSTKLEDSAMYFCASSEAGVAETQYFGPGTRLLVL.

The chain combines TRBV15 with TRBJ2-5; checking the TCRdb D call of TRBD2 is not possible without DNA. CDR1 LNHNV and CDR2 YYDKDF come from the germline V gene (reference sequence). CDR3 length: 13 amino acids. The CDR3 is CAISLREQETQYF.

The chain links TRBV2 to TRBJ1-1; the D call of TRBD1 rests on TCRdb alone, since no DNA is present to check it. The CDR3 has 15 amino acids. Germline lookup yields CDR1 SNHLY and CDR2 FYNNEI. Here the CDR3 reads CASSEPQGVSTEAFF.

The gene calls are TRBV2 and TRBJ2-7; TCRdb's assignment of TRBD2 cannot be checked, as there is no DNA. This CDR3 has 13 amino acids. Per the germline V gene, CDR1 is SNHLY and CDR2 is FYNNEI. The CDR3 spells CASMLDYSYEQYF.

The rearrangement links TRBV29-1 to TRBJ1-2; the TRBD1 assignment by TCRdb is unverifiable without DNA. Looked up from germline, CDR1 is SQVTM and CDR2 is ANQGSEA. CDR3 length: 14 residues. CDR3 amino acids: CSVEQQGRSAGYTF.

This chain's CDR3 is CASSAARTGVNTEAFF. The chain links TRBV9 to TRBJ1-1; TCRdb gives TRBD1 as the D gene, but with no DNA this cannot be confirmed. The CDR3 is made up of 16 amino acids. Germline lookup yields CDR1 SGDLS and CDR2 YYNGEE.